Sequencing of this T cell receptor (beta chain) was carried out in a study of blood T cell repertoires in COVID-19. Looking at the study overall: There were acute and convalescent COVID-19 samples, and they came from the United States, Italy and Spain. T cells, B-cell-depleted T cells, or PBMCs provided the cDNA or gDNA that served as material.

As handled by the study authors: Estimated nucleated cell counts came from reference gene primer amplification. Libraries were prepared by immunoSEQ multiplex PCR; TCRdb keeps only in-frame clonotypes and omits some of them. That table supplies the V and J calls and clone size; D and trimming were determined from the DNA. In the table there are about 200,000 clones, roughly 85% of which are singletons. The V end was cut by 5 bases, the J end by 5 bases, with 12 bases between. The CDR3 length is 13 residues. Germline V gene lookup returns CDR1 SGHTA and CDR2 FQGNSA. The V gene is TRBV7-2, the J gene TRBJ1-2; D gene unclear. The specimen sequenced was peripheral blood. The clonotype comes from a man in his 60s with active or convalescent COVID-19. The CDR3 spells CASSPQTDYGYTF. The CDR3 DNA sequence: TGTGCCAGCAGCCCCCAGACTGATTATGGCTACACCTTC.